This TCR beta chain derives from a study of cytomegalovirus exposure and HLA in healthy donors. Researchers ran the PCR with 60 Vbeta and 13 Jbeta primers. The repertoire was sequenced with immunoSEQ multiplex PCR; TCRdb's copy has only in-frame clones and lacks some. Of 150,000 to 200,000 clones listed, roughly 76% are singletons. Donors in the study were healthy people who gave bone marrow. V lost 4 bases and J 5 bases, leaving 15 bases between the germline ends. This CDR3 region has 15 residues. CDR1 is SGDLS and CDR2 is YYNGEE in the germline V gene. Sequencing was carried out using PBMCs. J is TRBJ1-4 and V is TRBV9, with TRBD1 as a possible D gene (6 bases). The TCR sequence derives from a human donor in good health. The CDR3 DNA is TGTGCCAGCAGCCCCCAACAGGGTTTCAATGAAAAACTGTTTTTT. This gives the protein CASSPQQGFNEKLFF.